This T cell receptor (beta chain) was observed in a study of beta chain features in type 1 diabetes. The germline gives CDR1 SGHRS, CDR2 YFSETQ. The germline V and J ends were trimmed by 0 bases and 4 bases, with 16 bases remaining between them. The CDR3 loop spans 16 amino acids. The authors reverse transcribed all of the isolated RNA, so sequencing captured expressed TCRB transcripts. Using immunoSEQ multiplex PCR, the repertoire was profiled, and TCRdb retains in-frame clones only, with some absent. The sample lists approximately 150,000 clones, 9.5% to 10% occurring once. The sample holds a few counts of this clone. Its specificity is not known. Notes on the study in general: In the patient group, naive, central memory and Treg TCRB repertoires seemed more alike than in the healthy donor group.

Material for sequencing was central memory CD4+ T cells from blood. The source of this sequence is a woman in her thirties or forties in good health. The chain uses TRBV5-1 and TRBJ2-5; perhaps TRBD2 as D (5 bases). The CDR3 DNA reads TGCGCCAGCAGCTTGGCCGGTACTCTAGCCCGAGAGACCCAGTACTTC. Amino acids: CASSLAGTLARETQYF. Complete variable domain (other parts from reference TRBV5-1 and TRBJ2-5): KAGVTQTPRYLIKTRGQQVTLSCSPISGHRSVSWYQQTPGQGLQFLFEYFSETQRNKGNFPGRFSGRQFSNSRSEMNVSTLELGDSALYLCASSLAGTLARETQYFGPGTRLLVL.